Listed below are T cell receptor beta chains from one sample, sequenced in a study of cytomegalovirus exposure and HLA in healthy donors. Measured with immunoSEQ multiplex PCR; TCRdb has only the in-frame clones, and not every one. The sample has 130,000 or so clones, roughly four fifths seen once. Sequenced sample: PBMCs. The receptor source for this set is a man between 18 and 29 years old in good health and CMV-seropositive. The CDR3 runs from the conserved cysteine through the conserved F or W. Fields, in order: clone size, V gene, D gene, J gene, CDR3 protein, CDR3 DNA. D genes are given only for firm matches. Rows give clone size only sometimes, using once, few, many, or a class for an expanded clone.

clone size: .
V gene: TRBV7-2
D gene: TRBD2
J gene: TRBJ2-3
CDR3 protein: CASSLGLAGLDTQYF
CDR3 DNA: TGTGCCAGCAGCCTCGGACTAGCGGGACTTGATACGCAGTATTTT

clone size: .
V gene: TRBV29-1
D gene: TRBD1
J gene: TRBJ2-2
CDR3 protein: CSAGTGAGTGELFF
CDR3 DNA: TGCAGCGCTGGGACAGGGGCGGGGACCGGGGAGCTGTTTTTT

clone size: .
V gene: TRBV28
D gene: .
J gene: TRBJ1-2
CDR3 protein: CASSDRLGGYTF
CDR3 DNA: TGTGCCAGCAGCGACAGGTTGGGTGGCTACACCTTC

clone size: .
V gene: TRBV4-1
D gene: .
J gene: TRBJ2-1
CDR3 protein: CASSQERQARTGPGSYNEQFF
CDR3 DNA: TGCGCCAGCAGCCAAGAGCGACAGGCTCGGACGGGCCCAGGCTCCTACAATGAGCAGTTCTTC

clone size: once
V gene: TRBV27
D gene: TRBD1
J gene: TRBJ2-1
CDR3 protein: CASRTGEYYNEQFF
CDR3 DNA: TGTGCCAGCAGGACAGGGGAATACTACAATGAGCAGTTCTTC

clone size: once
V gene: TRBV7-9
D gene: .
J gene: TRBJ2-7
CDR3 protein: CASSSLTVYEQYF
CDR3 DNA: TGTGCCAGCAGCTCGTTGACAGTTTACGAGCAGTACTTC

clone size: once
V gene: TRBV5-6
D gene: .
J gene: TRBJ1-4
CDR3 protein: CASSLVGQREGEKLFF
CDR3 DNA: TGTGCCAGCAGCTTGGTCGGCCAAAGGGAGGGTGAAAAACTGTTTTTT

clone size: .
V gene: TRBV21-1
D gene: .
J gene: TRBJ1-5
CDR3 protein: CASTTPRNQPQHF
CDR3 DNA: TGTGCCAGCACCACTCCGCGCAATCAGCCCCAGCATTTT

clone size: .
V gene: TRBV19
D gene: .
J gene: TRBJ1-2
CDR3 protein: CASSRKDTGYHGYTF
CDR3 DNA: TGTGCCAGCTCACGAAAGGATACAGGGTACCATGGCTACACCTTC

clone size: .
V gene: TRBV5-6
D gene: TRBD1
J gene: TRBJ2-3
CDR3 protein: CASSFFSRGQQGQYF
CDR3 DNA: TGTGCCAGCAGCTTTTTTTCTCGGGGACAGCAAGGGCAGTATTTT

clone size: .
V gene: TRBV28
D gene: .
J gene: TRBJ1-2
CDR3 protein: CASSRQDSSYGYTF
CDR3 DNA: TGTGCCAGCAGTCGGCAGGATTCATCCTATGGCTACACCTTC

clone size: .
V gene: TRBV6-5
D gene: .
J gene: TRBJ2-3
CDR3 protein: CASRFTASSTDTQYF
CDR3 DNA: TGTGCCAGCAGGTTTACAGCTTCTAGCACAGATACGCAGTATTTT

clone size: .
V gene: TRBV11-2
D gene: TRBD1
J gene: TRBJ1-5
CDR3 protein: CASSLDRAQPQHF
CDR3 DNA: TGTGCCAGCAGCCTAGACAGGGCTCAGCCCCAGCATTTT

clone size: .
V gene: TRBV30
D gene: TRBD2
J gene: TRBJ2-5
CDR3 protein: CAWGRGAGERETQYF
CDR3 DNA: TGTGCCTGGGGGAGGGGAGCGGGAGAGAGAGAGACCCAGTACTTC

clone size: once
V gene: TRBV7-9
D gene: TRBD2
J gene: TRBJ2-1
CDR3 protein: CASSPASGSPAEQFF
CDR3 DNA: TGTGCCAGCAGCCCAGCTAGCGGGAGTCCTGCTGAGCAGTTCTTC

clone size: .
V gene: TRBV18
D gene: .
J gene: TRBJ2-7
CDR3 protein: CASSPLGYPDYEQYF
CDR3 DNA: TGTGCCAGCTCACCACTGGGTTACCCAGACTACGAGCAGTACTTC

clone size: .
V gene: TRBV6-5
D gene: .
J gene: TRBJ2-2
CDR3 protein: CASSYREYTGELFF
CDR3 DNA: TGTGCCAGCAGTTACCGCGAATACACCGGGGAGCTGTTTTTT

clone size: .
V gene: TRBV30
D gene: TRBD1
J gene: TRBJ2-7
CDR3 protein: CAWRQGTYEQYF
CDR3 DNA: TGTGCCTGGAGACAGGGGACCTACGAGCAGTACTTC

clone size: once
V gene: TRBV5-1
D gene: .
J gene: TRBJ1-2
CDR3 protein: CASSLGTSDYGYTF
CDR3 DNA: TGCGCCAGCAGCCTAGGGACTTCTGACTATGGCTACACCTTC

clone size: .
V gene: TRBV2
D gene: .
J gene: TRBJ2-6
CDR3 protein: CASSLYRVGANVLTF
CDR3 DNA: TGTGCCAGCAGTCTTTACAGGGTTGGGGCCAACGTCCTGACTTTC